This paragraph covers one T cell receptor beta chain sequence. The antigen remains unidentified. This specimen belongs to a study of OX40 agonist ivuxolimab in advanced cancers. About the study: Patients in the trial were receiving intravenous ivuxolimab every 2 weeks, at doses of 0.01 to 10 mg/kg.

Some clones are missing from TCRdb's copy, which holds only in-frame ones; the method was immunoSEQ multiplex PCR. The profile covers some 110,000 clones, with just over 90% appearing a single time and approximately 0.5% taken by the ten largest. The CDR3 totals 13 residues. Trimming removed 3 bases from V and 8 bases from J, with 11 bases in between. Germline CDR1 and CDR2: SGHTA and FQGNSA. Patients were ineligible given autoimmune disease history or systemic immunosuppression. Study conclusions and caveats: Compared with others, partial responders at 0.1-3.0 mg/kg displayed clonal expansion among the lowest. Low normalized T-cell clonal expansion also characterized some of the nonresponders.

The input for sequencing was CD4+ or CD8+ T cells sorted from blood, taken in a trial of the OX40 agonist ivuxolimab. The clonotype was recovered from an adult with an advanced solid tumor such as melanoma, head and neck, liver or kidney cancer. This chain uses TRBV7-2 with TRBJ2-1; the D call may be TRBD1 or TRBD2 (6 bases each). The CDR3 here is CASSLGAGYEQFF. The CDR3 bases are TGTGCCAGCAGCTTGGGGGCGGGGTATGAGCAGTTCTTC.